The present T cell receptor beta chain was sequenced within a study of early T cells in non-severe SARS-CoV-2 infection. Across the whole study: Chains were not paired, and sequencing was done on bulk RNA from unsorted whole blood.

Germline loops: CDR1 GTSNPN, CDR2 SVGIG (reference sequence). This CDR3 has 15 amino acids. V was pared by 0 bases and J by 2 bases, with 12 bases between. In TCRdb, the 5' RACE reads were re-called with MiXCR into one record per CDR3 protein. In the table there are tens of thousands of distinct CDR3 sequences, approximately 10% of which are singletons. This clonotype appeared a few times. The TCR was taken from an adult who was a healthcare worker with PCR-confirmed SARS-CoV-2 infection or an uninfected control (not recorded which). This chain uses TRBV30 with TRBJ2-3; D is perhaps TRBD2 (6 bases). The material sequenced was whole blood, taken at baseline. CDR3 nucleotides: TGTGCCTGGAGTGTACTGGGGGAGGACACAGATACGCAGTATTTT. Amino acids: CAWSVLGEDTDTQYF.